A single sample is the source of the 27 T cell receptor beta chains below, sequenced in a study of shared clonotypes between healthy human individuals. Assay: immunoSEQ multiplex PCR; the TCRdb copy retains only in-frame clones and omits some. The sample lists about 300,000 clones, about 74% occurring once. Sequences were obtained from memory CD4+ T cells sorted from blood. Subset: CD45RA-negative fraction. The receptors derive from a man younger than 45 in good health.

The CDR3 spells CASSPRTSGSKTQYF. CDR3 DNA: TGTGCCAGCAGCCCCAGGACTAGCGGGAGTAAGACCCAGTACTTC. The V gene is TRBV7-2, the J gene TRBJ2-5; 13 positions agree with TRBD2. Germline CDR1 is SGHTA and CDR2 is FQGNSA. This CDR3 region has 15 residues. V lost 5 bases, J lost 6 bases, and 6 bases stayed unmatched.

The chain couples TRBV19 to TRBJ2-2; D might be TRBD1 (5 bases). Germline V gives CDR1 LNHDA, CDR2 SQIVND (reference sequence). The CDR3 is 15 residues long. Deletions cut 3 bases from V and 5 bases from J, with 13 bases between. CDR3 DNA sequence: TGTGCCAGTAGTATTGGACATCTCGCAACCGGGGAGCTGTTTTTT. This translates into CASSIGHLATGELFF.

In this sample, this clone turned up once. V is TRBV5-6 and J is TRBJ1-1; D gene ambiguous. Trimming cost V 1 base and J 1 base, with 5 bases left between them. Looked up from germline, CDR1 is SGHDT and CDR2 is YYEEEE. The CDR3 is 13 amino acids. The CDR3 reads CASSLRQNTEAFF. Here the CDR3 DNA reads TGTGCCAGCAGCTTGAGGCAGAACACTGAAGCTTTCTTT.

This clone was seen a single time. The chain has TRBV7-6 and TRBJ2-7, with 8 bases lining up with TRBD1. This CDR3 has 14 amino acids. Per the germline V gene, CDR1 is SGHVS and CDR2 is FNYEAQ. After removal of 9 bases from V and 2 bases from J, the junction contained 9 bases not matched to a gene. CDR3 protein: CASRRGQGPYEQYF. The CDR3 bases are TGTGCCAGTAGAAGAGGACAGGGCCCCTACGAGCAGTACTTC.

This rearrangement joins TRBV29-1 to TRBJ2-7; D not resolved. CDR3 length equals 11 residues. Deletions cut 5 bases from V and 3 bases from J, with 8 bases between. Per the germline V gene, CDR1 is SQVTM and CDR2 is ANQGSEA. The CDR3 loop reads CSVSKNYEQYF. Here the CDR3 DNA reads TGCAGCGTTAGTAAAAACTACGAGCAGTACTTC.

This clone was detected a few times. This sequence joins TRBV18 and TRBJ2-7, with 12 bases matching TRBD1. The CDR3 has 15 amino acids. Germline V gene lookup returns CDR1 KGHSH and CDR2 LQKENI. The V and J ends lost 0 bases and 9 bases, in that order; junction bases with no gene match: 6. The chain's CDR3 is CASSPPGTGGAGQYF. For the CDR3, the DNA is TGTGCCAGCTCACCACCCGGGACAGGGGGCGCCGGGCAGTACTTC.

This clone has just a few counts. This chain connects TRBV19 to TRBJ2-6, with D perhaps matching TRBD2 (5 bases). This CDR3 comprises 21 residues. The V gene lost 0 bases and the J gene lost 0 bases, with 21 bases spanning the gap. Per germline, CDR1 LNHDA and CDR2 SQIVND (reference sequence). The CDR3 DNA reads TGTGCCAGTAGTATAGAATCCCACGTCCGGGAACGGGGCTCTGGGGCCAACGTCCTGACTTTC. Translation gives CASSIESHVRERGSGANVLTF.

The rearrangement uses TRBV11-3 and TRBJ2-5; D unclear. Trimming cost V 2 bases and J 1 base, with 5 bases left between them. Germline CDR1 and CDR2: SGHNT and YENEEA. The CDR3 length is 13 residues. Written as DNA, the CDR3 is TGTGCCAGCAGCTTACGCACCCAAGAGACCCAGTACTTC. It yields the protein CASSLRTQETQYF. Drawing the rest from reference TRBV11-3 and TRBJ2-5, the complete variable domain is EAGVVQSPRYKIIEKKQPVAFWCNPISGHNTLYWYLQNLGQGPELLIRYENEEAVDDSQLPKDRFSAERLKGVDSTLKIQPAELGDSAVYLCASSLRTQETQYFGPGTRLLVL.

This clone was counted a single time. This sequence joins TRBV18 and TRBJ2-5; perhaps TRBD1 as D (6 bases). The CDR3 totals 13 residues. CDR1 and CDR2 from the germline V gene are KGHSH and LQKENI. V gave up 8 bases and J gave up 3 bases, with 13 bases separating them. DNA for the CDR3: TGTGCCAGCGCTCAGGGGATGGAAGAGACCCAGTACTTC. Translated, it gives CASAQGMEETQYF. The full variable domain, rest sourced from reference TRBV18 and TRBJ2-5, is NAGVMQNPRHLVRRRGQEARLRCSPMKGHSHVYWYRQLPEEGLKFMVYLQKENIIDESGMPKERFSAEFPKEGPSILRIQQVVRGDSAAYFCASAQGMEETQYFGPGTRLLVL.

J is TRBJ2-7 and V is TRBV5-4; 9 bases line up with TRBD2. The CDR3 has 15 residues. In germline, CDR1 is SGHNT, CDR2 YYREEE (reference sequence). The junction had 8 bases not matched to a gene; V was cut back by 1 base and J by 6 bases. CDR3 sequence (DNA): TGTGCCAGCAGCTTGTTGCGGGAGGGGGTGGGCGAGCAGTACTTC. As protein: CASSLLREGVGEQYF.

The J gene is TRBJ2-5, the V gene TRBV5-1; no clear D gene. CDR1 is SGHRS, CDR2 YFSETQ, per germline. The CDR3 spans 13 residues. The V end was cut by 2 bases, the J end by 7 bases, with 12 bases between. The CDR3 DNA sequence: TGCGCCAGCAGCTTTGTCACGCTGGGGACCCAGTACTTC. Protein product: CASSFVTLGTQYF.

This clone has more than one count but fewer than ten. The chain has TRBV27 and TRBJ2-1; 7 bases match TRBD2. Germline assignment: CDR1 MNHEY and CDR2 SMNVEV (reference sequence). This CDR3 comprises 15 residues. Trimming at V came to 3 bases and at J to 5 bases, leaving 7 bases not matched to a gene. In nucleotides, the CDR3 is TGTGCCAGCAGTTTTGTGGGCGGGAGAAACAATGAGCAGTTCTTC. Protein product: CASSFVGGRNNEQFF.

This clone was observed a few times. The chain combines TRBV2 with TRBJ2-7; D is perhaps TRBD1 (5 bases). V was pared by 7 bases and J by 0 bases, with 16 bases between. The V gene's germline CDR1 is SNHLY and CDR2 FYNNEI. The CDR3 length is 15 residues. CDR3 coding DNA: TGTGCCAGCACCTCAGGGATTTTCCTCTCCTACGAGCAGTACTTC. The encoded protein is CASTSGIFLSYEQYF.

The chain links TRBV9 to TRBJ1-1, with D unclear. Germline V CDR1 and CDR2: SGDLS, YYNGEE. This CDR3 is 12 amino acids long. The germline V and J ends were trimmed by 2 bases and 7 bases, with 9 bases remaining between them. CDR3: CASSVGLGEAFF. As DNA, the CDR3 is TGTGCCAGCAGCGTGGGTCTCGGTGAAGCTTTCTTT. The variable domain in full, with the rest retrieved from reference TRBV9 and TRBJ1-1, is DSGVTQTPKHLITATGQRVTLRCSPRSGDLSVYWYQQSLDQGLQFLIQYYNGEERAKGNILERFSAQQFPDLHSELNLSSLELGDSALYFCASSVGLGEAFFGQGTRLTVV.

The chain links TRBV11-2 to TRBJ2-5, with D unresolved. Trimming shortened V by 2 bases and J by 3 bases, and 22 bases separated the two germline ends. CDR1 and CDR2 from the germline V gene are SGHAT and FQNNGV. The CDR3 loop spans 18 amino acids. The DNA for the CDR3 is TGTGCCAGCAGCTTATTTAGCTTAGGCCGTACGTTCGAAGAGACCCAGTACTTC. It encodes CASSLFSLGRTFEETQYF.

This chain joins TRBV6-5 and TRBJ2-5; the D is unclear. The germline V gene encodes CDR1 MNHEY and CDR2 SVGAGI. The CDR3 length is 15 residues. V was clipped by 0 bases and J by 4 bases, with 12 bases between them. CDR3 in amino acids: CASSYSRVVGETQYF. CDR3 DNA sequence: TGTGCCAGCAGTTACTCCCGCGTCGTCGGAGAGACCCAGTACTTC.

The chain employs TRBV4-3 and TRBJ2-2; the D gene is possibly TRBD1 (6 bases). The CDR3 contains 19 residues. V was trimmed by 0 bases and J by 1 base, leaving 18 bases between them. The germline V gene encodes CDR1 LGHNA and CDR2 YSLEER. For the CDR3, the DNA is TGCGCCAGCAGCCAAGATCCAATCAAGGGACAAGGGAACACCGGGGAGCTGTTTTTT. This translates into CASSQDPIKGQGNTGELFF.

The gene calls are TRBV11-2 and TRBJ2-3, with 11 positions matching TRBD2. The CDR3 loop spans 17 amino acids. V lost 4 bases, J lost 8 bases, and 14 bases stayed unmatched. The germline gives CDR1 SGHAT, CDR2 FQNNGV. The CDR3 protein is CASSSSGRPTTSGTQYF. The CDR3 DNA reads TGTGCCAGCAGCTCTAGCGGGAGGCCTACGACTTCTGGTACGCAGTATTTT.

The chain recombines TRBV30 with TRBJ1-4, with unresolved D. V lost 1 base to trimming and J lost 4 bases, with 10 bases between them. The CDR3 loop spans 14 amino acids. CDR1 GTSNPN and CDR2 SVGIG come from the germline V gene (reference sequence). The CDR3 loop is CAWSEDSVNEKLFF. CDR3 in DNA: TGTGCCTGGAGTGAGGACTCTGTTAATGAAAAACTGTTTTTT.

As for this clone: Additional DNA sequences in this sample encode the identical CDR3. This chain connects TRBV5-8 to TRBJ2-1; no clear D gene. Germline loops: CDR1 SGHTS, CDR2 YDEGEE. The CDR3 extends over 10 amino acids. The V end lost 7 bases, the J end lost 8 bases, and 7 bases lay between the germline ends. The CDR3: CASSGHEQFF. The DNA for the CDR3 is TGTGCCAGCTCTGGCCATGAGCAGTTCTTC.

This clone has more than one count but fewer than ten. The chain carries TRBV19 and TRBJ1-2, with TRBD1 matching over 7 bases. The V and J ends lost 4 bases and 4 bases, in that order; junction bases with no gene match: 3. CDR1 LNHDA and CDR2 SQIVND come from the germline V gene (reference sequence). This CDR3 region has 13 residues. The CDR3 DNA follows: TGTGCCAGTAGTAGCCGGACAGGCTATGGCTACACCTTC. Translated, it gives CASSSRTGYGYTF.

The J gene is TRBJ2-7, the V gene TRBV18; 8 positions agree with TRBD2. CDR3 size: 15 residues. The V gene end was trimmed by 3 bases and the J gene end by 4 bases; junction bases not matched to a gene: 8. Per germline, CDR1 KGHSH and CDR2 LQKENI. The CDR3, as DNA: TGTGCCAGCTCACCCTCGGGGGGGATATTATACGAGCAGTACTTC. It specifies CASSPSGGILYEQYF.

As concerns this clone: A far larger clone is off by one base, so a read error is likely. J is TRBJ1-1 and V is TRBV7-2; D not resolved. CDR1 and CDR2 from the germline V gene are SGHTA and FQGNSA. CDR3 length: 13 residues. V was shortened by 1 base and J by 1 base, with 4 bases between the two germline ends. The CDR3 protein is CASSLGRNTEAFF. CDR3 nucleotides: TGTGCCAGCAGCTTAGGGAGGAACACTGAAGCTTTCTTT.

This sequence joins TRBV14 and TRBJ2-1, with a possible D match to TRBD2 (5 bases). V lost 1 base and J 6 bases, leaving 7 bases between the germline ends. This CDR3 contains 13 residues. From germline, CDR1 is SGHDN and CDR2 FVKESK. The CDR3 bases are TGTGCCAGCAGCCAAGTGGGGAGCAATGAGCAGTTCTTC. This gives the protein CASSQVGSNEQFF.

This chain connects TRBV7-3 to TRBJ2-5; 14 bases fit TRBD2. This CDR3 is built from 15 residues. The germline V gene has CDR1 SGHTA and CDR2 FQGTGA. J lost 5 bases, V lost 4 bases, and 3 bases had no gene match. CDR3 DNA: TGTGCCAGCAGCTGGGGACTAGCGGGAGAGGAGACCCAGTACTTC. It specifies CASSWGLAGEETQYF.

This sequence joins TRBV10-1 and TRBJ1-1; D perhaps matches TRBD1 (5 bases). This CDR3 comprises 11 residues. Trimming took 8 bases from V and 1 from J, leaving 5 bases between them. Germline V gene lookup returns CDR1 WNHNN and CDR2 SYGVQD (reference sequence). CDR3 protein: CASGTNTEAFF. As DNA, the CDR3 is TGCGCCAGCGGGACGAACACTGAAGCTTTCTTT.

This clone was counted at least ten times. The sample carries other DNA sequences with the same CDR3. This chain joins TRBV5-1 and TRBJ2-1, with 12 nucleotides matching TRBD2. CDR1 and CDR2 from the germline V gene are SGHRS and YFSETQ. CDR3 length: 16 amino acids. V trimming: 4 bases; J trimming: 3 bases; junction bases outside the gene matches: 5. CDR3 region: CASSLLAGGGYNEQFF. The CDR3, as DNA: TGCGCCAGCAGCCTACTAGCGGGAGGCGGCTACAATGAGCAGTTCTTC.